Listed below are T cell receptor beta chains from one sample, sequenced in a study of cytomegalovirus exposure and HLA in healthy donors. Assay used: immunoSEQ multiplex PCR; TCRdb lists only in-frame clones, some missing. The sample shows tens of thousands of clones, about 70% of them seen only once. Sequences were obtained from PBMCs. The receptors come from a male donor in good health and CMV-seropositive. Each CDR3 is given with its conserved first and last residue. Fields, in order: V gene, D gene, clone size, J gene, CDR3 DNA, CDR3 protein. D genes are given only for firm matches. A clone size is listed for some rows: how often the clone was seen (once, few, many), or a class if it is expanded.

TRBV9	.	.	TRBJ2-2	TGTGCCAGCAGCCCCCTGGGAGGCGAGACCGGGGAGCTGTTTTTT	CASSPLGGETGELFF
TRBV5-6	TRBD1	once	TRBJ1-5	TGTGCCAGCAGCCGAGGGGGCTATAGCAATCAGCCCCAGCATTTT	CASSRGGYSNQPQHF
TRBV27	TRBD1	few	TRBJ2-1	TGTGCCAGCACTAGTCACGGGACAGGGGGTTCCCATGAGCAGTTCTTC	CASTSHGTGGSHEQFF
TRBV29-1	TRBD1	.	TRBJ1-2	TGCAGCGTTGAATGGGACAGACTATATGGCTACACCTTC	CSVEWDRLYGYTF
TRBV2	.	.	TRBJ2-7	TGTGCCAGCAGTGAAGCCACAGGGAATCCCTACGAGCAGTACTTC	CASSEATGNPYEQYF
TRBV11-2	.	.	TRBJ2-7	TGTGCCAGCAGCTTCCCGAGGACCGGGGTTCCCTCCTACGAGCAGTACTTC	CASSFPRTGVPSYEQYF
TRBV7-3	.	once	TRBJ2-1	TGTGCCAGCAGCTCAAATTTACAGGTCTATGAGCAGTTCTTC	CASSSNLQVYEQFF
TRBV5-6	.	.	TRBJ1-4	TGTGCCAGCAGCCTCTACCGGGACAAAGCAACTAATGAAAAACTGTTTTTT	CASSLYRDKATNEKLFF
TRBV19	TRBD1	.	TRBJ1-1	TGTGCCAGTAGTATAGGACAGGGTCGCGCTTTCTTT	CASSIGQGRAFF
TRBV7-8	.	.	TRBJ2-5	TGTGCCAGCAGGCCCTGGGGGGACCGAGAGACCCAGTACTTC	CASRPWGDRETQYF
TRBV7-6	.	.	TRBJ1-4	TGTGCCAGCAGCCCGAGTCAGGGGAATGGTGAAAAACTGTTTTTT	CASSPSQGNGEKLFF
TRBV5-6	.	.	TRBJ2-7	TGTGCCAGCTCCAGGGGGGTCTACGAGCAGTACTTC	CASSRGVYEQYF
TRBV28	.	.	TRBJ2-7	TGTGCCAGCAGTGGGGGTTCAGGGGGGTATTACGAGCAGTACTTC	CASSGGSGGYYEQYF
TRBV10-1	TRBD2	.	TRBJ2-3	TGCGCCAGCAGTGAAAGGGGCGGGAGGTCCCCAGATACGCAGTATTTT	CASSERGGRSPDTQYF
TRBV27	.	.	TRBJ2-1	TGTGCCAGCAGTTCACCAACAGGGGGGGGGACGGGTGAGCAGTTCTTC	CASSSPTGGGTGEQFF
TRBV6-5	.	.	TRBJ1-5	TGTGCCAGCACCCAGAGGGGGTACGCCAATCAGCCCCAGCATTTT	CASTQRGYANQPQHF
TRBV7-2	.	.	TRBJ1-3	TGTGCCAGCAGCTCTCCCCAGCGTTACTCTGGAAACACCATATATTTT	CASSSPQRYSGNTIYF
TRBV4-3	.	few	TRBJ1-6	TGCGCCAGCAGCCTAACCACGGGGGATAATTCACCCCTCCACTTT	CASSLTTGDNSPLHF
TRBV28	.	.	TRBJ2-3	TGTGCCAGCAGTTTTCTTAGCGGCACAGATACGCAGTATTTT	CASSFLSGTDTQYF
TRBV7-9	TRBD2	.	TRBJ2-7	TGTGCCAGCAGCTTAACAAGACTAGCGGAGGACTACGAGCAGTACTTC	CASSLTRLAEDYEQYF
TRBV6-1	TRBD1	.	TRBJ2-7	TGTGCCAGCAGTGAACTGCAGGGGGCCTTCTACGAGCAGTACTTC	CASSELQGAFYEQYF
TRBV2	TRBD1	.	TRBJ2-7	TGTGCCAGCAGTCAAGACCCCTTTGGGGACAGGGGGTCTTTC	CASSQDPFGDRGSF
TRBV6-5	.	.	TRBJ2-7	TGTGCCAGCAGTTATGAGAGGTTCCACGAGCAGTACTTC	CASSYERFHEQYF
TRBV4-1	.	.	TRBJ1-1	TGCGCCAGCAGGGGACTCCTAAAGGACACTGAAGCTTTCTTT	CASRGLLKDTEAFF
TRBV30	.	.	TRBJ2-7	TGTGCCTGGAGTGCCTTAGCTGAGCAGTACTTC	CAWSALAEQYF
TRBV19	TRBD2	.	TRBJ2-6	TGTGCCAGTAGTTGGGTCGGGAGGGGGATTCGAACCTCTGGGGCCAACGTCCTGACTTTC	CASSWVGRGIRTSGANVLTF
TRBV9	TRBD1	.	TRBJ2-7	TGTGCCAGCAGCGTAGAAGGGACAGCCTACGAGCAGTACTTC	CASSVEGTAYEQYF
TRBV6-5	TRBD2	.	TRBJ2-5	TGTGCCAGCATTCAAGCGGGGGGGGAGACCCAGTACTTC	CASIQAGGETQYF
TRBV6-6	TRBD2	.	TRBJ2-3	TGTGCCAGCAGTTACTATAGCGGGGGAAGCACAGATACGCAGTATTTT	CASSYYSGGSTDTQYF
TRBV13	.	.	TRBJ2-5	TGTGCCAGCAGCTATAGCGGTTCATCGGTGGCCCAGTACTTC	CASSYSGSSVAQYF
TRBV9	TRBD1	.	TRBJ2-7	TGTGCCAGCAGCGAGTCCCCCCGAGGGGGCGAGTACGAGCAGTACTTC	CASSESPRGGEYEQYF
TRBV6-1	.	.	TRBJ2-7	TGTGCCAGCAGTGTCCGCGGCGAGCAGTACTTC	CASSVRGEQYF
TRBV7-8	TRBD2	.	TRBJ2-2	TGTGCCAGCAGCCCCGGGGGGAGCGGGGGGGCCCGGGGCGGGGAGCTGTTTTTT	CASSPGGSGGARGGELFF
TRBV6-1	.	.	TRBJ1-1	TGTGCCAGCAGTGAAGGACAGCACACTGAAGCTTTCTTT	CASSEGQHTEAFF
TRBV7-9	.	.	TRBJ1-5	TGTGCCAGCAGCCCAGCCAGGGATCAGCCCCAGCATTTT	CASSPARDQPQHF
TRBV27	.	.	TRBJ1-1	TGTGCCAGCAGTTTACTGACAGTCATGAACACTGAAGCTTTCTTT	CASSLLTVMNTEAFF
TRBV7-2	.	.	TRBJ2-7	TGTGCCAGCAGCTTAGGGGTGACAGCCTACGAGCAGTACTTC	CASSLGVTAYEQYF
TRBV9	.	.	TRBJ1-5	TGTGCCAGCAGCGTAGTCAGTAGGAGGGCTCGACAGCCCCAGCATTTT	CASSVVSRRARQPQHF
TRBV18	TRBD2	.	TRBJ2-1	TGTGCCAGCTCACCCGGACTAGCGGGAGTTAATGAGCAGTTCTTC	CASSPGLAGVNEQFF
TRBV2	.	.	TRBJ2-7	TGTGCCAGCACTGTAACGGGGGACGATCGGTACGAGCAGTACTTC	CASTVTGDDRYEQYF
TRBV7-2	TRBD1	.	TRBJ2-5	TGTGCCAGCAGCCTCGACAGGGGGACCCAGTACTTC	CASSLDRGTQYF